This is a list of T cell receptor beta chains from one sample in a study of metastatic and nonmetastatic thyroid tumors. TCRdb reanalyzed the PCR reads with MiXCR. The sample comprises 15,000 to 20,000 clones, less than 35% of which are singletons, and roughly 13% rests with the top ten. The sample was tumor tissue. These receptors originate from a female donor with papillary thyroid cancer or a benign thyroid nodule (not recorded which). Some clones in this sample may be carry-over from other donors' samples. The CDR3 runs from the conserved cysteine through the conserved F or W. A D gene is named only where the DNA matches it firmly. Only some rows state a clone size, as once, few, many or a class for expanded clones.

d_gene | abundance | j_gene | v_gene | CDR3aa | CDR3nt
TRBD1 | few | TRBJ1-5 | TRBV27 | CASSPGTGINQPQHF | TGTGCCAGCAGTCCCGGGACAGGGATCAATCAGCCCCAGCATTTT
TRBD2 | . | TRBJ2-7 | TRBV6-2/TRBV6-3 | CASRNGLAGGKINEQYF | TGTGCCAGCAGAAACGGACTAGCGGGGGGGAAAATCAACGAGCAGTACTTC
. | few | TRBJ1-2 | TRBV5-1 | CASSVTGKEGYTF | TGCGCCAGCAGCGTCACAGGGAAGGAGGGCTACACCTTC
. | few | TRBJ2-7 | TRBV6-5 | CASSYLSLGASSYEQYF | TGTGCCAGCAGTTACCTCTCATTAGGGGCTAGCTCCTACGAGCAGTACTTC
. | . | TRBJ2-1 | TRBV7-2 | CASSLGGSGNEQFF | TGTGCCAGCAGCTTAGGGGGGTCCGGCAATGAGCAGTTCTTC
. | . | TRBJ2-7 | TRBV7-8 | CASSLGSGRPYEQYF | TGTGCCAGCAGCTTAGGGTCCGGACGCCCCTACGAGCAGTACTTC
. | few | TRBJ1-1 | TRBV6-1 | CASSLAGDTEAFF | TGTGCCAGCAGCCTCGCGGGGGACACTGAAGCTTTCTTT
TRBD1 | medium-sized | TRBJ1-2 | TRBV19 | CASSSDRANYGYTF | TGTGCCAGTAGTAGCGACAGGGCCAACTATGGCTACACCTTC
TRBD1 | . | TRBJ2-1 | TRBV13 | CASSLSGGQGLLPFF | TGTGCCAGCAGCCTCTCTGGGGGACAGGGTCTACTACCGTTCTTC
TRBD1 | many | TRBJ1-2 | TRBV4-1 | CASSEGQGANYGYTF | TGCGCCAGCAGCGAGGGACAGGGTGCTAACTATGGCTACACCTTC
TRBD2 | medium-sized | TRBJ2-5 | TRBV28 | CASSFPAGLYQETQYF | TGTGCCAGCAGTTTCCCAGCGGGATTGTACCAAGAGACCCAGTACTTC
. | . | TRBJ1-6 | TRBV7-2 | CASSLTGGGSPLHF | TGTGCCAGCAGCTTAACAGGCGGAGGGTCACCCCTCCACTTT
. | . | TRBJ2-7 | TRBV20-1 | CSANIQGGYEQYF | TGCAGTGCGAACATACAGGGGGGGTACGAGCAGTACTTC
. | . | TRBJ2-5 | TRBV6-8 | CASSYGGSVQETQYF | TGTGCCAGCAGTTACGGTGGTAGCGTCCAAGAGACCCAGTACTTC
. | . | TRBJ1-2 | TRBV7-9 | CASSLGGGGYTF | TGTGCCAGCAGCTTAGGCGGTGGAGGCTACACCTTC